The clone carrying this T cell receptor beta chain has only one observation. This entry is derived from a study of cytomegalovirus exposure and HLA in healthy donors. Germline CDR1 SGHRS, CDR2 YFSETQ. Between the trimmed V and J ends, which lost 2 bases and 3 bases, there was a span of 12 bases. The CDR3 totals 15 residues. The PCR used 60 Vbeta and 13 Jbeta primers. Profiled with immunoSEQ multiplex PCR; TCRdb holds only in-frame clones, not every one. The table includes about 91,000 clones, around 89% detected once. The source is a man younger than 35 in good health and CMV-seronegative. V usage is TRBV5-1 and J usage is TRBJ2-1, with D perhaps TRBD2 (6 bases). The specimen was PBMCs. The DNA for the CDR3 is TGCGCCAGCAGCTTAGACGGGAGAGGCTACAATGAGCAGTTCTTC. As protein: CASSLDGRGYNEQFF.